One T cell receptor (beta chain) is described in this entry. Its antigen is as yet unknown. The data were obtained in a study of cytomegalovirus exposure and HLA in healthy donors. In the PCR, 60 Vbeta and 13 Jbeta primers were used. Libraries were prepared by immunoSEQ multiplex PCR; TCRdb keeps only in-frame clonotypes and omits some of them. The table includes around 100,000 clones, roughly 74% detected once. Germline assignment: CDR1 SEHNR and CDR2 FQNEAQ (reference sequence). CDR3 size: 14 residues. V was clipped by 11 bases and J by 6 bases, with 19 bases between them. Study-level results: In a later analysis, DRB1 alleles had the most associated TCRs; HLA-C alleles the fewest. A further, later analysis showed that HLA-associated TCR beta chains (compared with equally common others) were more clonally expanded.

Healthy bone marrow donors formed the donor group. The chain joins TRBV7-9 to TRBJ2-2, with D possibly being TRBD2 (6 bases). The sequence came from a woman aged 40 to 55 in good health and CMV-seronegative. The specimen was PBMCs. The CDR3 DNA follows: TGTGCCGGGGTTAGCGGATCTAGCCCCGGGGAGCTGTTTTTT. Its translation: CAGVSGSSPGELFF.